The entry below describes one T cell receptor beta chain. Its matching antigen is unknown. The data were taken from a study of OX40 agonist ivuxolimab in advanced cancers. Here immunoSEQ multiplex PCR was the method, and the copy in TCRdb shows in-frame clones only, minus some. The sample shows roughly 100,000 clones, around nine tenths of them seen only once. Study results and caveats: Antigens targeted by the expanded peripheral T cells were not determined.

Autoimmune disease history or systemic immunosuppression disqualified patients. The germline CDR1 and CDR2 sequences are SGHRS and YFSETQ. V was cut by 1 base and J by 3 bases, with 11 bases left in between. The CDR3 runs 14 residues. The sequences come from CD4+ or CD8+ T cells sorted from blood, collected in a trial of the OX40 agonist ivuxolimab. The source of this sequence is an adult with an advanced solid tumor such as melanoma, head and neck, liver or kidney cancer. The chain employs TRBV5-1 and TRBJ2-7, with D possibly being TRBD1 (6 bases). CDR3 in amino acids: CASSLRTEHYEQYF. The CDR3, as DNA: TGCGCCAGCAGCTTGCGGACAGAACACTACGAGCAGTACTTC.